This is a list of T cell receptor beta chains from one sample in a study of T cells in Graves' hyperthyroidism and ophthalmopathy. TCRdb fed the multiplex PCR reads into MiXCR, producing one record per CDR3 protein. The data hold roughly 570,000 distinct CDR3 sequences, with more than 45% observed a single time. The source material was peripheral blood or thyroid tissue (not recorded which). Receptor source: a woman aged 18-29 years with Graves' hyperthyroidism. The CDR3 runs from the conserved cysteine through the conserved F or W. A D gene is named only where the DNA matches it firmly. Where a row states a size, it is once, few, many or the class of an expanded clone; other rows omit it.

d_call	v_call	j_call	clone_size	cdr3_nt	cdr3_aa
NA	TRBV10-3	TRBJ2-3	NA	TGTGCCATCAGTGACCCCGGATCCGGCACAGATACGCAGTATTTT	CAISDPGSGTDTQYF
NA	TRBV20-1	TRBJ1-4	NA	TGCAGTGCTGGGGGGGTAGGTGAAAAACTGTTTTTT	CSAGGVGEKLFF
NA	TRBV24-1	TRBJ1-1	many	TGTGCCACCAGTGACTCGGACGGAAACACTGAAGCTTTCTTT	CATSDSDGNTEAFF
TRBD1	TRBV6-1	TRBJ2-7	few	TGTGCCAGCAGTGATGGGGACAGGGAATGGGAGCAGTACTTC	CASSDGDREWEQYF
NA	TRBV29-1	TRBJ1-2	NA	TGCAGCTACGGACAACTCTATGGCTACACCTTC	CSYGQLYGYTF
NA	TRBV20-1	TRBJ2-3	NA	TGCAGTGCCTCGGGAGTCAGTGCAGATACGCAGTATTTT	CSASGVSADTQYF
NA	TRBV20-1	TRBJ2-7	NA	TGCAGTGCCAGCAGCCAGGGAGGCTACGAGCAGTACTTC	CSASSQGGYEQYF
TRBD1	TRBV14	TRBJ1-1	NA	TGTGCCAGCAGCCAAGTCAGGGGGCCGACTGAAGCTTTCTTT	CASSQVRGPTEAFF
TRBD2	TRBV7-8	TRBJ2-1	NA	TGTGCCAGCAGACCGGGACTAGCGGGATACAAGGGATATGAGCAGTTCTTC	CASRPGLAGYKGYEQFF
TRBD2	TRBV13	TRBJ2-7	NA	TGTGCCAGCAGCACCGATTTGAGGACTAGCGCGTCCTACGAGCAGTACTTC	CASSTDLRTSASYEQYF
TRBD1	TRBV11-2	TRBJ1-2	NA	TGTGCAAGCAGCCCGGACAGGGGAAACACCTTC	CASSPDRGNTF
TRBD1	TRBV3-1	TRBJ1-1	few	TGTGCCAGCAGCCAGGCAGGGGGCTGGGGCACTGAAGCTTTCTTT	CASSQAGGWGTEAFF
NA	TRBV15	TRBJ2-3	NA	TGTGCCACCAGCAGCAGCACAGATACGCAGTATTTT	CATSSSTDTQYF
TRBD2	TRBV28	TRBJ2-5	many	TGTGCCAGCAGACTCGGACTAGCGGGAGGGAGTCCTCCAGAGACCCAGTACTTC	CASRLGLAGGSPPETQYF
TRBD2	TRBV20-1	TRBJ2-1	few	TGCAGTGCGAGGCTAGCGGGGAACAATGAGCAGTTCTTC	CSARLAGNNEQFF
NA	TRBV2	TRBJ2-5	NA	TGTGCCAGCGTAGCCCGGGCTTTGGGGGAGACCCAGTACTTC	CASVARALGETQYF
NA	TRBV5-1	TRBJ2-2	few	TGCGCCAGCGCTCCGGACGGTAACACCGGGGAGCTGTTTTTT	CASAPDGNTGELFF
NA	TRBV5-1	TRBJ1-3	many	TGCGCCAGCAGCTTGCCCCAGAGCTCTGGAAACACCATATATTTT	CASSLPQSSGNTIYF
NA	TRBV6-5	TRBJ2-7	many	TGTGCCGCGTGGGAGACGGGCTACGAGCAGTACTTC	CAAWETGYEQYF
NA	TRBV5-4	TRBJ1-2	many	TGTGCCAGCAGGGTGAGGGGGGGCGCGGGCTATGGCTACACCTTC	CASRVRGGAGYGYTF
NA	TRBV15	TRBJ2-7	NA	TGTGCCACCAGCAGAGAGAAGGAATACGAGCAGTACTTC	CATSREKEYEQYF
NA	TRBV7-2	TRBJ1-1	NA	TGTGCCAGCAGCTTAGTTGGTGAGCAGGGTTCGAACACTGAAGCTTTCTTT	CASSLVGEQGSNTEAFF
NA	TRBV15	TRBJ1-6	NA	TGTGCCACCAGCAGCAGATTGAGGGATGGCAATTCACCCCTCCACTTT	CATSSRLRDGNSPLHF
TRBD1	TRBV29-1	TRBJ1-2	NA	TGCAGCTTCCAGACAGGGTCTTCACATGGCTACACCTTC	CSFQTGSSHGYTF
NA	TRBV10-3	TRBJ2-1	NA	TGTGCCATCAGCCGAAGGGCCCCCGGCGATGAGCAGTTCTTC	CAISRRAPGDEQFF
NA	TRBV7-9	TRBJ2-7	many	TGTGCCAGCAGCTTAACGGGACCGAGAGGAGAGCAGTACTTC	CASSLTGPRGEQYF